The T cell receptor beta chain under discussion was sequenced for a study of regulatory T cells in long-lasting Graves disease. For the study at large: Graves' disease counted as persistent after over 5 years of antithyroid drugs with positive TSH receptor antibodies.

General study findings and limits: Only a small sample size was used, which may have cut accuracy.

With iRepertoire HTBI primers and Arm-PCR of CDR3 regions, TCR beta libraries were built. TCRdb passed the multiplex PCR reads through MiXCR, listing each CDR3 protein once. This table has 500,000 to 700,000 distinct CDR3 sequences, about 32% appearing once. Regarding time point: persistent/refractory GD, antithyroid drugs over 5 years with positive TRAb. PBMCs were the source of the RNA used for TCR sequencing. The patients were drawn from one endocrinology department in Xi'an, China. The CDR3 is made up of 13 amino acids. From germline, CDR1 is SGDLS and CDR2 YYNGEE. Trimming shortened V by 1 base and J by 7 bases, and 12 bases separated the two germline ends. As concerns this clonotype: Antigen unknown.

The source is a female donor with Graves disease. Sequences were derived from peripheral blood mononuclear cells (PBMCs), sampled when the disease was refractory, from a patient treated with antithyroid drugs. The chain uses TRBV9 and TRBJ2-7; D ambiguous. This CDR3 reads CASSVSSLEEQYF. For the CDR3, the DNA is TGTGCCAGCAGCGTAAGCAGCTTGGAGGAGCAGTACTTC.